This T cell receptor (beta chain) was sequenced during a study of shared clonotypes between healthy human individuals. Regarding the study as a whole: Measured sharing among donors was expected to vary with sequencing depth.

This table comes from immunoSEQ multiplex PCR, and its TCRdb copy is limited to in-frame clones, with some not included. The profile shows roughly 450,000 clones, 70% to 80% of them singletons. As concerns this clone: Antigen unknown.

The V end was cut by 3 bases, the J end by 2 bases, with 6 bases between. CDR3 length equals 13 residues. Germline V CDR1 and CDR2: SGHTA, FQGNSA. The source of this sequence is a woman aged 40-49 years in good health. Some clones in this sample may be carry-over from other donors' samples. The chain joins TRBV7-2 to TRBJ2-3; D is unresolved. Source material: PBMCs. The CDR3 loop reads CASSFVLTDTQYF. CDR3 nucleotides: TGTGCCAGCAGCTTTGTCCTCACAGATACGCAGTATTTT.